This is a list of T cell receptor beta chains from one sample in a study of identical twins. From the 5' RACE reads, TCRdb called clonotypes with MiXCR, one entry per CDR3 protein. The sample consists of about 530,000 distinct CDR3 sequences, 12% to 15% of them appearing once. The same data also contributed to another study, on yellow fever vaccine responses in identical twins.

The sequenced sample was CD4+ T cells sorted from blood. The receptor set was obtained from a woman between 18 and 30 years old in good health. Both conserved end residues are part of each CDR3. The D gene is left open where the match is weak. Only some rows state a clone size, as once, few, many or a class for expanded clones.

v_call	clone_size	d_call	j_call	cdr3_aa	cdr3_nt
TRBV12-3/TRBV12-4	NA	NA	TRBJ2-5	CASKLGGETQYF	TGTGCCAGCAAATTGGGGGGCGAGACCCAGTACTTC
TRBV28	NA	TRBD2	TRBJ2-1	CASSIRLAGDYWHEQFF	TGTGCCAGCAGTATACGACTAGCGGGAGATTATTGGCATGAGCAGTTCTTC
TRBV5-5	many	NA	TRBJ2-1	CASSLYAQSYNEQFF	TGTGCCAGCAGCTTGTACGCCCAGTCCTACAATGAGCAGTTCTTC
TRBV24-1	few	NA	TRBJ2-5	CATSDWSIQETQYF	TGTGCCACCAGTGATTGGAGCATACAAGAGACCCAGTACTTC
TRBV12-3/TRBV12-4	NA	TRBD1	TRBJ2-7	CASRSHWDREYEQYF	TGTGCCAGCAGGAGTCACTGGGACAGGGAGTACGAGCAGTACTTC
TRBV28	NA	TRBD2	TRBJ2-7	CASRGGTSGTYEQYF	TGTGCCAGCAGGGGAGGGACTAGCGGGACCTACGAGCAGTACTTC
TRBV4-2	NA	TRBD2	TRBJ2-2	CASSQERGLAGKNTGELFF	TGTGCCAGCAGCCAAGAGAGGGGACTAGCGGGAAAGAACACCGGGGAGCTGTTTTTT
TRBV3-1	NA	TRBD1	TRBJ1-1	CASSHFYRGRKNTEAFF	TGTGCCAGCAGCCATTTTTACAGGGGGCGAAAGAACACTGAAGCTTTCTTT
TRBV29-1	few	NA	TRBJ2-7	CSVEKGNEQYF	TGCAGCGTTGAGAAGGGCAACGAGCAGTACTTC
TRBV9	NA	NA	TRBJ2-3	CASSVEPSWGRFTDTQYF	TGTGCCAGCAGCGTAGAGCCCTCCTGGGGAAGGTTTACAGATACGCAGTATTTT
TRBV20-1	NA	TRBD2	TRBJ2-7	CSAKAGTSGYEQYF	TGCAGTGCTAAGGCCGGGACTAGCGGCTACGAGCAGTACTTC
TRBV7-9	NA	TRBD2	TRBJ2-3	CASSLRRTSGGTDTQYF	TGTGCCAGCAGCTTAAGACGGACTAGCGGGGGCACAGATACGCAGTATTTT
TRBV5-1	NA	TRBD2	TRBJ2-1	CASSLAGLAGPNEQFF	TGCGCCAGCAGCTTGGCGGGACTAGCGGGACCGAATGAGCAGTTCTTC
TRBV20-1	few	NA	TRBJ2-1	CSATLDSPLWNEQFF	TGCAGTGCTACCCTGGACTCTCCTTTGTGGAATGAGCAGTTCTTC
TRBV4-1	few	NA	TRBJ2-7	CASSQVAPGGAGYEQYF	TGCGCCAGCAGCCAAGTCGCGCCCGGGGGCGCGGGTTACGAGCAGTACTTC
TRBV14	NA	NA	TRBJ1-2	CASSQDGRGVTF	TGTGCCAGCAGCCAAGACGGCCGCGGAGTGACGTTC
TRBV20-1	few	NA	TRBJ1-1	CSATDGRIWNTEAFF	TGCAGTGCCACCGATGGTAGAATCTGGAACACTGAAGCTTTCTTT
TRBV7-9	few	NA	TRBJ2-1	CASSNMGGNSYNEQFF	TGTGCCAGCAGCAACATGGGCGGTAACTCCTACAATGAGCAGTTCTTC
TRBV5-1	few	TRBD2	TRBJ2-1	CASSKGTSADEQFF	TGCGCCAGCAGCAAAGGGACTAGCGCGGATGAGCAGTTCTTC
TRBV10-3	few	NA	TRBJ1-4	CAIGQNPTNEKLFF	TGTGCCATCGGACAGAACCCAACTAATGAAAAACTGTTTTTT
TRBV6-2/TRBV6-3	few	TRBD2	TRBJ2-1	CASQKSGGALEQFF	TGTGCCAGCCAAAAGAGCGGGGGGGCGCTTGAGCAGTTCTTC
TRBV5-1	few	TRBD2	TRBJ2-3	CASNAGGPSDTQYF	TGCGCCAGCAATGCGGGGGGGCCATCAGATACGCAGTATTTT
TRBV3-1	NA	TRBD2	TRBJ2-7	CASSQRTSGAIPYEQYF	TGTGCCAGCAGCCAGAGGACTAGCGGGGCCATTCCTTACGAGCAGTACTTC
TRBV20-1	few	NA	TRBJ2-5	CSVQGGETQYF	TGCAGTGTGCAGGGGGGAGAGACCCAGTACTTC
TRBV28	NA	NA	TRBJ2-7	CASSTVRGGSVEQYF	TGTGCCAGCAGTACCGTGCGGGGCGGGTCCGTCGAGCAGTACTTC
TRBV5-1	few	TRBD1	TRBJ2-1	CASSLDRGYNEQFF	TGCGCCAGCAGCTTGGACAGGGGATACAATGAGCAGTTCTTC
TRBV20-1	NA	TRBD1	TRBJ1-4	CSARDPGQTNEKLFF	TGCAGTGCTAGAGACCCGGGACAGACGAATGAAAAACTGTTTTTT
TRBV21-1	few	NA	TRBJ2-2	CARPRVGAVSTGELFF	TGTGCCAGGCCAAGAGTCGGTGCCGTATCTACCGGGGAGCTGTTTTTT
TRBV20-1	NA	NA	TRBJ2-5	CSARRSGSELLGTQYF	TGCAGTGCTAGGAGATCCGGGTCGGAACTATTGGGGACCCAGTACTTC
TRBV12-3/TRBV12-4	NA	NA	TRBJ2-2	CAGQTMGGTGELFF	TGTGCCGGCCAGACCATGGGGGGCACCGGGGAGCTGTTTTTT
TRBV27	few	NA	TRBJ2-2	CASSLYVTNTGELFF	TGTGCCAGCAGTTTATACGTTACGAACACCGGGGAGCTGTTTTTT
TRBV10-3	few	TRBD2	TRBJ2-1	CAIKRREVDEQFF	TGTGCCATCAAGCGACGGGAGGTGGATGAGCAGTTCTTC
TRBV28	few	NA	TRBJ2-1	CASSLGYGERVFEQFF	TGTGCCAGCAGTTTAGGGTATGGGGAGAGGGTCTTTGAGCAGTTCTTC
TRBV19	NA	NA	TRBJ2-1	CASKSGRSSYNEQFF	TGTGCCAGTAAGTCTGGACGGAGCTCCTACAATGAGCAGTTCTTC
TRBV4-2	NA	NA	TRBJ2-1	CASSQDPGLQVEQFF	TGTGCCAGCAGCCAAGATCCCGGACTCCAAGTTGAGCAGTTCTTC
TRBV27	few	NA	TRBJ2-3	CASSLSKIDTQYF	TGTGCCAGCAGTTTATCGAAAATAGATACGCAGTATTTT
TRBV5-1	NA	NA	TRBJ2-3	CASSSPPPGAVLGDTQYF	TGCGCCAGCAGCTCGCCTCCACCCGGGGCAGTCCTAGGGGATACGCAGTATTTT
TRBV11-2	few	NA	TRBJ1-6	CARWGSYNSPLHF	TGTGCCAGATGGGGGTCCTATAATTCACCCCTCCACTTT
TRBV12-3/TRBV12-4	NA	TRBD1	TRBJ2-2	CATLGGTGPNTGELFF	TGTGCCACCCTCGGGGGGACAGGGCCGAACACCGGGGAGCTGTTTTTT
TRBV20-1	few	NA	TRBJ2-5	CSARVEDRRRETQYF	TGCAGTGCTAGAGTCGAGGACAGACGACGAGAGACCCAGTACTTC
TRBV7-2	NA	TRBD1	TRBJ2-3	CASSFRLGTGSDTQYF	TGTGCCAGCAGCTTTCGCCTCGGGACAGGATCGGATACGCAGTATTTT
TRBV3-1	many	NA	TRBJ2-3	CASGRDTDTQYF	TGTGCCAGCGGTCGCGACACAGATACGCAGTATTTT
TRBV12-3/TRBV12-4	many	NA	TRBJ2-1	CASTWGGGGYNEQFF	TGTGCCAGCACCTGGGGAGGGGGCGGTTACAATGAGCAGTTCTTC
TRBV5-1	NA	NA	TRBJ2-7	CASSLAPGDSYEQYF	TGCGCCAGCAGCTTGGCCCCGGGTGACTCCTACGAGCAGTACTTC
TRBV2	few	TRBD2	TRBJ2-1	CAHGRLAPGIAFF	TGTGCCCACGGGAGGCTAGCGCCCGGGATCGCATTCTTC
TRBV24-1	NA	NA	TRBJ1-1	CATSDRGRTGNTEAFF	TGTGCCACCAGTGATAGAGGACGGACGGGAAACACTGAAGCTTTCTTT
TRBV5-5	few	NA	TRBJ1-1	CASSFGPSYTEAFF	TGTGCCAGCAGCTTTGGGCCGTCGTACACTGAAGCTTTCTTT
TRBV28	few	TRBD1	TRBJ2-3	CASSHQGARADTQYF	TGTGCCAGCAGTCACCAGGGGGCGCGCGCAGATACGCAGTATTTT